The 5 T cell receptor beta chains in this list originate from one sample, sequenced in a study of CD4 T cells in relation to SARS-CoV-2 and coronaviruses. Their antigen targets remain unknown. Sequenced by immunoSEQ multiplex PCR; TCRdb stores in-frame clones only, minus some. Among about 15,000 clones listed, over 60% were seen once. CD4+ T cells from unexposed donors were obtained before the COVID-19 pandemic (2011-2018). Isolation of CD4+ T cells took place after about 9 days in culture. Sequenced input: CD4+ T cells from PBMCs, cultured in vitro. Receptor source: a human donor in good health.

The CDR3 here is CASSLGGSRGYTF. In DNA form, the CDR3 reads TGTGCCAGCAGTTTAGGGGGAAGTCGTGGCTACACCTTC. The V and J genes are TRBV12-3 or TRBV12-4 and TRBJ1-2, with D hard to call. This CDR3 has 13 amino acids. V lost 1 base, J lost 7 bases, and 10 bases lay in between.

V gene TRBV7-9 combines with J gene TRBJ2-3, with D tentatively TRBD1 (5 bases). The V end lost 5 bases, the J end lost 4 bases, and 10 bases lay between the germline ends. This CDR3 spans 13 amino acids. Germline-derived CDR1 and CDR2 are SEHNR and FQNEAQ (reference sequence). This CDR3 is CASSPRGPDTQYF. CDR3 DNA sequence: TGTGCCAGCAGCCCAAGGGGCCCAGATACGCAGTATTTT.

The rearrangement uses TRBV16 and TRBJ2-7; D may be TRBD1 (6 bases). Deletions cut 4 bases from V and 5 bases from J, with 12 bases between. This CDR3 is 13 amino acids long. The germline gives CDR1 KGHSY, CDR2 FQNENV. CDR3 region: CASSRTGFNEQYF. In nucleotides, the CDR3 is TGTGCCAGCAGCCGCACAGGGTTCAACGAGCAGTACTTC.

The genes are TRBV6-6 and TRBJ2-7; no firm D call. V was shortened by 6 bases and J by 3 bases, with 9 bases between the two germline ends. Germline lookup yields CDR1 MNHNY and CDR2 SVGAGI (reference sequence). The CDR3 runs to 12 residues. CDR3 loop: CASSPGIYEQYF. The CDR3 bases are TGTGCCAGCAGCCCCGGAATCTACGAGCAGTACTTC.

This chain links TRBV3-1 (or the pseudogene TRBV3-2) with TRBJ2-3; TRBD2 agrees at 9 bases. Trimming at V came to 6 bases and at J to 4 bases, leaving 11 bases not matched to a gene. Germline lookup yields CDR1 LGHDT and CDR2 YNNKEL (reference sequence). The CDR3 extends over 16 amino acids. The CDR3 reads CASSRIMAGGPDTQYF. The DNA of the CDR3 is TGTGCCAGCAGTCGTATTATGGCGGGGGGGCCAGATACGCAGTATTTT.